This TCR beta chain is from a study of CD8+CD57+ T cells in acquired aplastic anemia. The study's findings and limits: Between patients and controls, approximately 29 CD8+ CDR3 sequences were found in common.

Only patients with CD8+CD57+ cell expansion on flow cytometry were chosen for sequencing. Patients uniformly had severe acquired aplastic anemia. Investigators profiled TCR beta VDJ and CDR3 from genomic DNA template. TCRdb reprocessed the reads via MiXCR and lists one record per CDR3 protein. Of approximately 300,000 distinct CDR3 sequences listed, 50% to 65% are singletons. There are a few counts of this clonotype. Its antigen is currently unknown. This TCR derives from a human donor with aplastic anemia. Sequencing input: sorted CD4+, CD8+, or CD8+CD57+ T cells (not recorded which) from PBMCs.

DNA for the CDR3: TGTGCCACCAGCAGAGATCTCGGGGTGGGGGCCAACGTCCTGACTTTC. Translation: CATSRDLGVGANVLTF. The chain joins TRBV15 to TRBJ2-6; D possibly corresponds to TRBD2 (5 bases). Trimming took 0 bases from V and 4 from J, leaving 10 bases between them. The germline V gene encodes CDR1 LNHNV and CDR2 YYDKDF (reference sequence). This CDR3 region has 16 residues.